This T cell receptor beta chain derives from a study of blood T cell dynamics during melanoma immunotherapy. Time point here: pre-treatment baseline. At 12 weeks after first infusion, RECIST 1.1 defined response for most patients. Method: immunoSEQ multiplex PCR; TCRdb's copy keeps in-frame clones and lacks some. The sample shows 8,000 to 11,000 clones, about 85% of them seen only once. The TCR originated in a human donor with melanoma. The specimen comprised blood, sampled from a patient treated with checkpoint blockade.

In DNA form, the CDR3 reads TGCGCCAGCAGCTTGGAGGTATACACTGAAGCTTTCTTT. Translating gives CASSLEVYTEAFF. The chain is built from TRBV5-1 and TRBJ1-1; D not certain. This CDR3 has 13 amino acids. Trimming left V 0 bases short and J 3 bases short, with 6 bases between. In germline, CDR1 is SGHRS, CDR2 YFSETQ.